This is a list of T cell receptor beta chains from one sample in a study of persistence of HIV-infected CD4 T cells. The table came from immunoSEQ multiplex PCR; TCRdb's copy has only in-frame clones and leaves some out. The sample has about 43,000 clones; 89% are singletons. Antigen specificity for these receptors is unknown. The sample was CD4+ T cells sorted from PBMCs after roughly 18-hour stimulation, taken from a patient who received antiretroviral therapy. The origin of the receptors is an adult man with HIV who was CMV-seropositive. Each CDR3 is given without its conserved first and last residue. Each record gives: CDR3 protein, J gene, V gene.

CDR3 protein: ASSIYFRARGGDEQF; J gene: TRBJ2-1; V gene: TRBV19
CDR3 protein: ASSLGSGANVLT; J gene: TRBJ2-6; V gene: TRBV7-9
CDR3 protein: ASSLDTGELF; J gene: TRBJ2-2; V gene: TRBV5-1
CDR3 protein: ASSLGGRTLPSGNTIY; J gene: TRBJ1-3; V gene: TRBV5-4
CDR3 protein: ASSFFRQIGAGELF; J gene: TRBJ2-2; V gene: TRBV5-5
CDR3 protein: ASSQNTGERAF; J gene: TRBJ1-1; V gene: TRBV12-3/TRBV12-4
CDR3 protein: ATSASGADGELF; J gene: TRBJ2-2; V gene: TRBV24-1
CDR3 protein: ASSHGHTGEKLF; J gene: TRBJ1-4; V gene: TRBV18
CDR3 protein: ASRDPRGSYGYT; J gene: TRBJ1-2; V gene: TRBV28
CDR3 protein: ASSDRGLAGGDNEQF; J gene: TRBJ2-1; V gene: TRBV6-4
CDR3 protein: ASSVQGPSTEAF; J gene: TRBJ1-1; V gene: TRBV5-1
CDR3 protein: ASRTSTTGELF; J gene: TRBJ2-2; V gene: TRBV5-4
CDR3 protein: ASSKQGPVSNQPQH; J gene: TRBJ1-5; V gene: TRBV2
CDR3 protein: ATSRQGSTEAF; J gene: TRBJ1-1; V gene: TRBV24-1
CDR3 protein: ASRLLDTEAF; J gene: TRBJ1-1; V gene: TRBV28
CDR3 protein: ASSQEVGRGFATQY; J gene: TRBJ2-3; V gene: TRBV4-1
CDR3 protein: ASSQDVRVSGGSSYNEQF; J gene: TRBJ2-1; V gene: TRBV14
CDR3 protein: ASSPQGAGQPQH; J gene: TRBJ1-5; V gene: TRBV6-5
CDR3 protein: ASSPGKGVNTGELF; J gene: TRBJ2-2; V gene: TRBV18
CDR3 protein: ASIGGLGSPLH; J gene: TRBJ1-6; V gene: TRBV2
CDR3 protein: ASFTGAASLFSSYNSPLH; J gene: TRBJ1-6; V gene: TRBV7-8
CDR3 protein: ASSDRTGGRVAPLH; J gene: TRBJ1-6; V gene: TRBV6-1
CDR3 protein: ATSPLTGSQPQH; J gene: TRBJ1-5; V gene: TRBV28
CDR3 protein: ASRGRGALSLDTQY; J gene: TRBJ2-3; V gene: TRBV19
CDR3 protein: ASSVKGGWYNEQF; J gene: TRBJ2-1; V gene: TRBV10-2
CDR3 protein: ASSPGTGDEQY; J gene: TRBJ2-7; V gene: TRBV18
CDR3 protein: ASRRGALMNTEAF; J gene: TRBJ1-1; V gene: TRBV27
CDR3 protein: ASSPDGNISEQY; J gene: TRBJ2-7; V gene: TRBV18
CDR3 protein: ASTGQGAYTGELF; J gene: TRBJ2-2; V gene: TRBV2
CDR3 protein: ASRPRTGVSGELF; J gene: TRBJ2-2; V gene: TRBV7-2
CDR3 protein: ASSAMGQGEQY; J gene: TRBJ2-7; V gene: TRBV2
CDR3 protein: SVDKGTGGYT; J gene: TRBJ1-2; V gene: TRBV29-1